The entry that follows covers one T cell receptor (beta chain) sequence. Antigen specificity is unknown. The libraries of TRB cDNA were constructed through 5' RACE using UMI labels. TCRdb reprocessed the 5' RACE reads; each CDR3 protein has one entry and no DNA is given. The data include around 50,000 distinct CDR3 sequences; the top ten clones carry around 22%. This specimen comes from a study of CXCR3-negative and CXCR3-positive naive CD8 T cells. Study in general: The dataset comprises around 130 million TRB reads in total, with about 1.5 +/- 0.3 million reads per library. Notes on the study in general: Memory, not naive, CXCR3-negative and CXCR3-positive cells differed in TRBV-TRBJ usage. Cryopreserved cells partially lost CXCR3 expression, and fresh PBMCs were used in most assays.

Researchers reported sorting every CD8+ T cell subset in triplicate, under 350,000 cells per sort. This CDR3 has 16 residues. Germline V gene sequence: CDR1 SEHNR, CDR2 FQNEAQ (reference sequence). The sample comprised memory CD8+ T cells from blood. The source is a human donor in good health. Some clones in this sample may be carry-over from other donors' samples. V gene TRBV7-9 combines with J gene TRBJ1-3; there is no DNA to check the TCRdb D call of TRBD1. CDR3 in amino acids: CASSPPLRSSGNTIYF.